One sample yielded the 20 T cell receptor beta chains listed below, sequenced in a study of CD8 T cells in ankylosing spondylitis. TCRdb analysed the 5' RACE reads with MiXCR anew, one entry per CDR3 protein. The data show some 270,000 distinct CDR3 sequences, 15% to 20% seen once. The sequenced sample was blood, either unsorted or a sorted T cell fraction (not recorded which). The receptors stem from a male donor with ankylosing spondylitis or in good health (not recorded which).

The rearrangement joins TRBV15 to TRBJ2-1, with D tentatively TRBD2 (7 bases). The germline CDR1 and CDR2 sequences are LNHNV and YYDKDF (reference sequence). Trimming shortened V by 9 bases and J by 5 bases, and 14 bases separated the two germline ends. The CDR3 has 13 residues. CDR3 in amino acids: CATEGRGNNEQFF. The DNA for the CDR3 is TGTGCCACTGAGGGGAGGGGGAACAATGAGCAGTTCTTC.

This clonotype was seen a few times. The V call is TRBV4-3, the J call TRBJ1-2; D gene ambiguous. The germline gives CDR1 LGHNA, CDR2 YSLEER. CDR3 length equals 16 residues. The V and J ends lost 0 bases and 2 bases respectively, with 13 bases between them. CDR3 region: CASSQDRATVNYGYTF. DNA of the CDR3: TGCGCCAGCAGCCAAGATAGAGCAACGGTGAACTATGGCTACACCTTC.

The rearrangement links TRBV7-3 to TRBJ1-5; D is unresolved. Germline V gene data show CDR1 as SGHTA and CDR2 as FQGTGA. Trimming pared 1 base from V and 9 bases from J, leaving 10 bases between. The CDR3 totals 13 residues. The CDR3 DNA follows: TGTGCCAGCAGCTTAAGCGGTGATTGGCCCCAGCATTTT. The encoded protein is CASSLSGDWPQHF. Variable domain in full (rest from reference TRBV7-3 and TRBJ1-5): GAGVSQTPSNKVTEKGKYVELRCDPISGHTALYWYRQSLGQGPEFLIYFQGTGAADDSGLPNDRFFAVRPEGSVSTLKIQRTERGDSAVYLCASSLSGDWPQHFGDGTRLSIL.

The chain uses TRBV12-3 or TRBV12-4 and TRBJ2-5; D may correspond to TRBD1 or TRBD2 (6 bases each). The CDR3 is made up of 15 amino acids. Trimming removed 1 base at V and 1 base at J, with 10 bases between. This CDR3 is CASSLGGASQETQYF. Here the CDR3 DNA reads TGTGCCAGCAGTTTAGGGGGGGCCTCCCAAGAGACCCAGTACTTC.

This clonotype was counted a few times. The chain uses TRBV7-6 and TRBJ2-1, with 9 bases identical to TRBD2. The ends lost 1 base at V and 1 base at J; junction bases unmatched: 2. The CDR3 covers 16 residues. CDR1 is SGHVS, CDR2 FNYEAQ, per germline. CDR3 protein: CASSLEAGGSYNEQFF. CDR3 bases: TGTGCCAGCAGCTTAGAAGCGGGAGGTTCCTACAATGAGCAGTTCTTC.

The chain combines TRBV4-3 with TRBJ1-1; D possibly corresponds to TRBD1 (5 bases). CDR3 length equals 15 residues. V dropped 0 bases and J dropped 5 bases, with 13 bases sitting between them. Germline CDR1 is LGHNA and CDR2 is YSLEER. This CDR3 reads CASSQDRQGRTEAFF. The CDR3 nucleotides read TGCGCCAGCAGCCAAGATAGGCAGGGAAGAACTGAAGCTTTCTTT.

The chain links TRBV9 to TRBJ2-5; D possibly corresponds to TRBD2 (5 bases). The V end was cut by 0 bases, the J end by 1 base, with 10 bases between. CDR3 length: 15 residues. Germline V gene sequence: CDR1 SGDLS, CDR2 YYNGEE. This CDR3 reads CASSVGGNAQETQYF. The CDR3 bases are TGTGCCAGCAGCGTAGGAGGGAACGCCCAAGAGACCCAGTACTTC.

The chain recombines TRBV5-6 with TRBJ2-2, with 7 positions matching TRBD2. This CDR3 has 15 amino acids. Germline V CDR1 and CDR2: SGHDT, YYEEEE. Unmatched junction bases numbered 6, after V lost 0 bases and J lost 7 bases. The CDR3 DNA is TGTGCCAGCAGCTTGGTACGGGAGGTTTTCGGGGAGCTGTTTTTT. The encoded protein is CASSLVREVFGELFF.

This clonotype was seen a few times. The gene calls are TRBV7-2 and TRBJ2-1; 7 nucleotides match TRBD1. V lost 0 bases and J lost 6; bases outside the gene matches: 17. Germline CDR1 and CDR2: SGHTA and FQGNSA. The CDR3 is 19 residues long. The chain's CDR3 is CASSLALFRLGQEANEQFF. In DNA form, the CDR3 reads TGTGCCAGCAGCTTAGCGCTATTCCGGCTCGGACAGGAGGCCAATGAGCAGTTCTTC.

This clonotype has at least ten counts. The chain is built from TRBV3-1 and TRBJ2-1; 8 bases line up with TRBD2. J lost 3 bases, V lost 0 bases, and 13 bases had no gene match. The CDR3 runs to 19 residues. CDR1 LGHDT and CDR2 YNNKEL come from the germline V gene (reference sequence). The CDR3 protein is CASSQEISGEGESYNEQFF. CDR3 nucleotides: TGTGCCAGCAGCCAAGAAATTAGCGGGGAGGGGGAGAGCTACAATGAGCAGTTCTTC.

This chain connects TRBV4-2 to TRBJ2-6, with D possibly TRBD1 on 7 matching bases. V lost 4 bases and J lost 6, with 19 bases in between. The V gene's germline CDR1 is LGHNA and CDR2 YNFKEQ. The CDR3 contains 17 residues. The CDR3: CASSPTGAGGEANVLTF. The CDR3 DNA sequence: TGTGCCAGCAGCCCAACAGGGGCCGGGGGTGAGGCCAACGTCCTGACTTTC.

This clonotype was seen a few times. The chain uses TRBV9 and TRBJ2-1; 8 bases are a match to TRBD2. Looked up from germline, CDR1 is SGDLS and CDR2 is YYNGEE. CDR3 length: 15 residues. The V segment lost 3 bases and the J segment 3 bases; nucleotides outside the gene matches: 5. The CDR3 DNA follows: TGTGCCAGCAGCGCCACGGGACTAGTCTACAATGAGCAGTTCTTC. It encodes CASSATGLVYNEQFF.

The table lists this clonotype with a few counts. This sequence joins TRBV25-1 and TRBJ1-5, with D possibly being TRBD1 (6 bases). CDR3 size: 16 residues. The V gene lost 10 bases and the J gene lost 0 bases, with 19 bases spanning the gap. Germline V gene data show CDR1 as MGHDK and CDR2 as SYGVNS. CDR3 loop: CANRDKERNSNQPQHF. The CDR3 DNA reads TGTGCCAACCGGGACAAGGAAAGAAATAGCAATCAGCCCCAGCATTTT. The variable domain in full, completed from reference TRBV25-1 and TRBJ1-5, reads EADIYQTPRYLVIGTGKKITLECSQTMGHDKMYWYQQDPGMELHLIHYSYGVNSTEKGDLSSESTVSRIRTEHFPLTLESARPSHTSQYLCANRDKERNSNQPQHFGDGTRLSIL.

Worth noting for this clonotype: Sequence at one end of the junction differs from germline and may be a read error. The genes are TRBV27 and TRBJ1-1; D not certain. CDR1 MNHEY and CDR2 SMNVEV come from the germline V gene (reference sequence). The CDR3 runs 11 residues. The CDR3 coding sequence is TGTGCCGGCAGAATGAACACTGAAGCTTTCTTT. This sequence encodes CAGRMNTEAFF.

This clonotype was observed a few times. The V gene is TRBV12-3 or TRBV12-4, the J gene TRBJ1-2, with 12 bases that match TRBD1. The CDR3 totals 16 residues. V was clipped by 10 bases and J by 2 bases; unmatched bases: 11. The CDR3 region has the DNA TGTGCCATCCGGGGGACAGGGGGCGACGACAACTATGGCTACACCTTC. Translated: CAIRGTGGDDNYGYTF.

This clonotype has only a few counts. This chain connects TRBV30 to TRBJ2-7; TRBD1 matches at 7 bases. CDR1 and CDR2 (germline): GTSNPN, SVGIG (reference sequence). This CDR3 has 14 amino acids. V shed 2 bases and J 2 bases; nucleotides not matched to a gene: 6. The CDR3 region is CAWSLRDSPYEQYF. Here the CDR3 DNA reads TGTGCCTGGAGTCTCCGGGACAGTCCCTACGAGCAGTACTTC.

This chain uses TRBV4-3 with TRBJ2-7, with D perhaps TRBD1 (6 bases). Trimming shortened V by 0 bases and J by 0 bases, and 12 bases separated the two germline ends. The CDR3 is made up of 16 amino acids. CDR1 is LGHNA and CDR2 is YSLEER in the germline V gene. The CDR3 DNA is TGCGCCAGCAGCCAAGATCGACAGGCGAGCTCCTACGAGCAGTACTTC. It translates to CASSQDRQASSYEQYF.

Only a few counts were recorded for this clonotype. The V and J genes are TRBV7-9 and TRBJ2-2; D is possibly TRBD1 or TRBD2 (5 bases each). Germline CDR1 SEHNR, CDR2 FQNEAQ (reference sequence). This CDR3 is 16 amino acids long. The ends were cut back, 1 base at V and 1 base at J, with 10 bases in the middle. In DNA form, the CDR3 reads TGTGCCAGCAGCTTAGAACTAGGGGTGAACACCGGGGAGCTGTTTTTT. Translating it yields CASSLELGVNTGELFF.

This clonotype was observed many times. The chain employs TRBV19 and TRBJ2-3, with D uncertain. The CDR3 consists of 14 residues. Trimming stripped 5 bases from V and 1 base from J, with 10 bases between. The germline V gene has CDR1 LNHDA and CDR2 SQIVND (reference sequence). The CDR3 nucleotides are TGTGCCAGTAGTCTGGAACTGGGCACAGATACGCAGTATTTT. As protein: CASSLELGTDTQYF.

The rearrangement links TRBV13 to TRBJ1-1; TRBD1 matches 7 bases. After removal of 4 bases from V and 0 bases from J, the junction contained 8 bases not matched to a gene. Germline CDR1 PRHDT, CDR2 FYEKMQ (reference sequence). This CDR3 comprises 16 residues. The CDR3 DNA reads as TGTGCCAGCAGCTCCTCGACAGGGCGGATGAACACTGAAGCTTTCTTT. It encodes CASSSSTGRMNTEAFF.